A selection of T cell receptor beta chains follows, all from one sample in a study of T cell changes during pregnancy in multiple sclerosis. Using immunoSEQ multiplex PCR, the repertoire was profiled, and TCRdb retains in-frame clones only, with some absent. The data hold about 73,000 clones, with 90% observed a single time. The material was peripheral blood, obtained after pregnancy. These receptor sequences come from a female donor in good health, enrolled as a control in a pregnancy study. The CDR3 runs from the conserved cysteine through the conserved F or W. A D gene is named only where the DNA matches it firmly. Only some rows state a clone size, as once, few, many or a class for expanded clones.

len | j_gene | v_gene | d_gene | abundance | CDR3aa | CDR3nt
19 | TRBJ2-3 | TRBV4-2 | TRBD2 | . | CASSQVGLAGYTSTDTQYF | TGTGCCAGCAGCCAAGTGGGCCTAGCGGGGTATACTAGCACAGATACGCAGTATTTT
15 | TRBJ2-3 | TRBV2 | TRBD2 | . | CASSEASGFSDTQYF | TGTGCCAGCAGTGAGGCTAGCGGGTTTTCAGATACGCAGTATTTT
14 | TRBJ1-2 | TRBV6-1 | . | . | CASSVFEGNYGYTF | TGTGCCAGCAGTGTATTTGAGGGTAACTATGGCTACACCTTC
14 | TRBJ1-2 | TRBV6-4 | TRBD1 | few | CASSPGTGGDGYTF | TGTGCCAGCAGCCCCGGGACAGGGGGCGATGGCTACACCTTC
16 | TRBJ2-6 | TRBV11-2 | . | . | CASSLEGGSGANVLTF | TGTGCCAGCAGCTTAGAAGGGGGCTCTGGGGCCAACGTCCTGACTTTC
14 | TRBJ2-7 | TRBV19 | . | . | CASSIGVADYEQYF | TGTGCCAGTAGTATCGGGGTAGCTGACTACGAGCAGTACTTC
16 | TRBJ1-3 | TRBV5-1 | . | . | CASSIIGGDSGNTIYF | TGCGCCAGCAGCATAATAGGGGGGGACTCTGGAAACACCATATATTTT
14 | TRBJ1-1 | TRBV4-2 | . | few | CASSQVEQGTEAFF | TGTGCCAGCAGCCAAGTGGAGCAGGGTACTGAAGCTTTCTTT
13 | TRBJ2-3 | TRBV29-1 | . | . | CSVRTSRVDTQYF | TGCAGCGTTCGGACCTCGAGGGTAGATACGCAGTATTTT
16 | TRBJ2-5 | TRBV7-2 | . | once | CASKATDRGGRETQYF | TGTGCCAGCAAGGCCACAGACAGGGGCGGGAGAGAGACCCAGTACTTC
15 | TRBJ2-1 | TRBV15 | TRBD2 | once | CATSRAAGTYNEQFF | TGTGCCACCAGCAGAGCAGCGGGGACCTACAATGAGCAGTTCTTC